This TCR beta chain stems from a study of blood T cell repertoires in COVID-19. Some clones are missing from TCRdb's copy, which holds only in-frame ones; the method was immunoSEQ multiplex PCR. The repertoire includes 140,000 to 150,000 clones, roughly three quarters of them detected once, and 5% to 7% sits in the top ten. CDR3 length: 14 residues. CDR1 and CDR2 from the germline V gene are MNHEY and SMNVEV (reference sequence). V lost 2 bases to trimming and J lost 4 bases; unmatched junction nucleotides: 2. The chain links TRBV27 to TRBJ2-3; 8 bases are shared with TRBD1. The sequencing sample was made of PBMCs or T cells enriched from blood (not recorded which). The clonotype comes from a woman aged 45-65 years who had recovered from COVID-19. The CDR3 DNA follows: TGTGCCAGCAGTTTACTGGACAGGGCAGATACGCAGTATTTT. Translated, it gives CASSLLDRADTQYF.